This TCR beta chain comes out of a study of shared clonotypes between healthy human individuals. Points from the study as a whole: Rarefaction gave evidence that sorted-subset sequencing remained incomplete despite large depth.

About this clone: Its antigen is unknown.

The table came from immunoSEQ multiplex PCR; TCRdb's copy has only in-frame clones and leaves some out. The repertoire holds 2 million to 2.5 million clones, with 93% as singletons. This CDR3 spans 11 amino acids. V was trimmed by 5 bases and J by 8 bases, leaving 7 bases between them. The germline CDR1 and CDR2 sequences are LNHDA and SQIVND (reference sequence). The receptor was derived from a man aged 18 to 30 in good health. Some clones in this sample may be carry-over from other donors' samples. The sequencing input was naive CD4+ T cells from PBMCs. Subset meaning: CD45RA+ positively selected. The V and J genes are TRBV19 and TRBJ1-5; D uncertain. The CDR3 region has the DNA TGTGCCAGTAGTGATAGGGAGCCCCAGCATTTT. This encodes CASSDREPQHF.